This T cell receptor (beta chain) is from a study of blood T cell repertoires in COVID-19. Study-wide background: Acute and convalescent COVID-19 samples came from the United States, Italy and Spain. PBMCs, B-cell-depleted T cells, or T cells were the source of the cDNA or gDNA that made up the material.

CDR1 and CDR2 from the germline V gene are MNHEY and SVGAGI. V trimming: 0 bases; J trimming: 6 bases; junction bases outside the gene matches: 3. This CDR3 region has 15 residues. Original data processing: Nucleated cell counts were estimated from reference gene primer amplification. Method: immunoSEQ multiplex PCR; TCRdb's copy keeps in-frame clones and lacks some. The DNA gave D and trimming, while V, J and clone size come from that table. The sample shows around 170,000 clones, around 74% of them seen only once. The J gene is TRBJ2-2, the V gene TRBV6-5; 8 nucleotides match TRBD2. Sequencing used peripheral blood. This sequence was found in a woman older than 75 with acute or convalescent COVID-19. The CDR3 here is CASSYSTSVAGELFF. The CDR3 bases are TGTGCCAGCAGTTACTCGACTAGCGTAGCCGGGGAGCTGTTTTTT.